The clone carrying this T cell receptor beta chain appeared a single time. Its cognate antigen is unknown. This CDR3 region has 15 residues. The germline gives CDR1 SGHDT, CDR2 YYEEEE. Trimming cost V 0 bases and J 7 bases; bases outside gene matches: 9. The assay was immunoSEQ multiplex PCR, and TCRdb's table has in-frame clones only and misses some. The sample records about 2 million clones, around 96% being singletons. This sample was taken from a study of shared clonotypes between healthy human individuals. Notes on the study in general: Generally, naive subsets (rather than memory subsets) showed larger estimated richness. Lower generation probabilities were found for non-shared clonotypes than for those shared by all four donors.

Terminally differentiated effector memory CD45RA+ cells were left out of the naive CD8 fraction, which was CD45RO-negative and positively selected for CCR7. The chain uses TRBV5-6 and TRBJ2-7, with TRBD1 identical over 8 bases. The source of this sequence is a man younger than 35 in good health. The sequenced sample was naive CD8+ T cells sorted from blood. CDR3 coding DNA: TGTGCCAGCAGCTTGGCCGGTCAGGGGGCGCGTGAGCAGTACTTC. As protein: CASSLAGQGAREQYF.